Listed here are 31 T cell receptor beta chains from one sample, sequenced in a study of cytomegalovirus exposure and HLA in healthy donors. Both 60 Vbeta primers and 13 Jbeta primers went into the PCR. Repertoires were generated with immunoSEQ multiplex PCR, while TCRdb's copy carries only in-frame clones and drops some. The sample holds roughly 130,000 clones, more than 60% seen once. The specimen was PBMCs. The receptor set was obtained from a woman aged 40 to 49 in good health and CMV-seronegative.

The chain carries TRBV19 and TRBJ2-5; maybe TRBD2 (6 bases). The J call may be in error: the DNA end matches TRBJ2-7 better. CDR1 and CDR2 from the germline V gene are LNHDA and SQIVND (reference sequence). This CDR3 spans 13 amino acids. CDR3 sequence: CASSVGLDYEQYF. The CDR3 region has the DNA TGTGCCAGTAGTGTGGGACTTGATTACGAGCAGTACTTC.

The rearrangement links TRBV25-1 to TRBJ1-2, with D possibly being TRBD1 (5 bases). The CDR3 is 14 amino acids. Per germline, CDR1 MGHDK and CDR2 SYGVNS. V was shortened by 9 bases and J by 3 bases, with 17 bases between the two germline ends. CDR3 DNA sequence: TGTGCCAGACTAGCAGGGAGACGGGACTATGGCTACACCTTC. Its translation: CARLAGRRDYGYTF.

The genes are TRBV28 and TRBJ2-1, with 10 bases that match TRBD2. J was trimmed by 0 bases and V by 4 bases; bases with no gene match: 12. Per the germline V gene, CDR1 is MDHEN and CDR2 is SYDVKM. The CDR3 extends over 19 amino acids. The CDR3 bases are TGTGCCAGCAGTTCCCTCGGACTAGCGGCCTCAAGCTCCTACAATGAGCAGTTCTTC. Amino acid sequence: CASSSLGLAASSSYNEQFF.

The V call is TRBV19, the J call TRBJ2-5, with TRBD2 identical over 7 bases. The ends lost 4 bases at V and 3 bases at J; junction bases unmatched: 8. Germline V gene lookup returns CDR1 LNHDA and CDR2 SQIVND (reference sequence). The CDR3 is made up of 15 amino acids. In nucleotides, the CDR3 is TGTGCCAGTAGTAGCCCGGGACTACCAAAAGAGACCCAGTACTTC. It specifies CASSSPGLPKETQYF.

This chain joins TRBV21-1 and TRBJ1-5; TRBD1, the D gene given by the table, was not confirmed from the DNA. TRBV21-1 is termed a pseudogene. The CDR3 has 18 residues. This chain's CDR3 is CASSSLPGNGQGNQPQHF. CDR3 sequence (DNA): TGTGCCAGCAGCTCCCTCCCCGGAAATGGACAGGGCAATCAGCCCCAGCATTTT.

This clone was seen a single time. The rearrangement joins TRBV7-2 to TRBJ1-1; D may be TRBD1 (5 bases). Germline CDR1 is SGHTA and CDR2 is FQGNSA. Trimming took 2 bases from V and 0 from J, leaving 7 bases between them. This CDR3 region has 14 residues. The CDR3: CASSLQGMNTEAFF. DNA of the CDR3: TGTGCCAGCAGCTTACAGGGCATGAACACTGAAGCTTTCTTT.

V is TRBV5-1 and J is TRBJ2-1, with 9 bases that match TRBD2. Germline V lookup: CDR1 SGHRS, CDR2 YFSETQ. The CDR3 is made up of 17 amino acids. Unmatched junction bases numbered 12, after V lost 3 bases and J lost 5 bases. CDR3 loop: CASSSGLSGGENNEQFF. The CDR3 DNA reads TGCGCCAGCAGCTCTGGCCTTAGCGGGGGAGAGAACAATGAGCAGTTCTTC.

The genes are TRBV9 and TRBJ2-3; D ambiguous. The V gene's germline CDR1 is SGDLS and CDR2 YYNGEE. CDR3 size: 12 residues. Trimming stripped 0 bases from V and 4 bases from J, with 3 bases between. CDR3 loop: CASSVAADTQYF. CDR3 bases: TGTGCCAGCAGCGTAGCGGCAGATACGCAGTATTTT.

The gene calls are TRBV5-5 and TRBJ1-4; D is possibly TRBD1 (6 bases). CDR3 size: 13 residues. Trimming shortened V by 2 bases and J by 6 bases, and 8 bases separated the two germline ends. From germline, CDR1 is SGHKS and CDR2 YYEKEE (reference sequence). Here the CDR3 DNA reads TGTGCCAGCAGCTTATACAGGGATGAAAAACTGTTTTTT. Protein sequence: CASSLYRDEKLFF. The complete variable domain, with remaining parts taken from reference TRBV5-5 and TRBJ1-4, reads DAGVTQSPTHLIKTRGQQVTLRCSPISGHKSVSWYQQVLGQGPQFIFQYYEKEERGRGNFPDRFSARQFPNYSSELNVNALLLGDSALYLCASSLYRDEKLFFGSGTQLSVL.

The chain combines TRBV28 with TRBJ2-3, with D perhaps TRBD1 (6 bases). The V end was cut by 3 bases, the J end by 2 bases, with 12 bases between. Germline CDR1 is MDHEN and CDR2 is SYDVKM. This CDR3 is built from 15 residues. CDR3 bases: TGTGCCAGCAGTTTGGGCCAGGGGAACACAGATACGCAGTATTTT. It is translated as CASSLGQGNTDTQYF.

This clone appeared a single time. The chain carries TRBV5-1 and TRBJ2-5; weak D call: TRBD1 (5 bases). The CDR3 totals 16 residues. Germline CDR1 and CDR2: SGHRS and YFSETQ. Trimming stripped 0 bases from V and 1 base from J, with 13 bases between. CDR3 sequence: CASSLGQGFAQETQYF. The CDR3 coding sequence is TGCGCCAGCAGCTTGGGGCAGGGCTTTGCCCAAGAGACCCAGTACTTC.

The chain has TRBV19 and TRBJ2-1; TRBD1 aligns across 8 bases. The CDR3 consists of 13 residues. Germline trimming cut 7 bases from V and 9 bases from J; bases unmatched to any gene: 8. From germline, CDR1 is LNHDA and CDR2 SQIVND (reference sequence). The CDR3 sequence is CASNPGQESEQFF. The DNA of the CDR3 is TGTGCCAGTAATCCGGGACAGGAAAGTGAGCAGTTCTTC. The variable domain in full, with the rest retrieved from reference TRBV19 and TRBJ2-1, is DGGITQSPKYLFRKEGQNVTLSCEQNLNHDAMYWYRQDPGQGLRLIYYSQIVNDFQKGDIAEGYSVSREKKESFPLTVTSAQKNPTAFYLCASNPGQESEQFFGPGTRLTVL.

The chain is built from TRBV6-1 and TRBJ1-2; TRBD1 is a possible D gene (5 bases). CDR1 and CDR2 (germline): MNHNS, SASEGT. V was pared by 0 bases and J by 8 bases, with 13 bases between. CDR3 size: 14 residues. In DNA form, the CDR3 reads TGTGCCAGCAGTGAAGCAGAAGGGGCGCGAGGCTACACCTTC. This sequence encodes CASSEAEGARGYTF.

This sequence joins TRBV12-5 and TRBJ2-1, with a possible D match to TRBD2 (7 bases). This CDR3 contains 15 residues. The V gene lost 5 bases and the J gene lost 8 bases, with 19 bases spanning the gap. Germline CDR1 and CDR2: LGHNT and FRNRAP. DNA for the CDR3: TGTGCTAGTGGTAATGGGGGGGCTGGGGTAGATGAGCAGTTCTTC. Its translation: CASGNGGAGVDEQFF. Drawing the rest from reference TRBV12-5 and TRBJ2-1, the complete variable domain is DARVTQTPRHKVTEMGQEVTMRCQPILGHNTVFWYRQTMMQGLELLAYFRNRAPLDDSGMPKDRFSAEMPDATLATLKIQPSEPRDSAVYFCASGNGGAGVDEQFFGPGTRLTVL.

The J gene is TRBJ1-5, the V gene TRBV7-2; the D gene is possibly TRBD1 (6 bases). With 2 bases removed from V and 7 bases from J, the gap between germline ends came to 12 bases. The CDR3 is 14 amino acids. Per the germline V gene, CDR1 is SGHTA and CDR2 is FQGNSA. The CDR3 spells CASSLRGGAQPQHF. The CDR3 DNA reads TGTGCCAGCAGCTTAAGAGGGGGGGCGCAGCCCCAGCATTTT.

The CDR3, as DNA: TGTGCCAGCAGTCCGGACACACTCAACTATGGCTACACCTTC. Translating it yields CASSPDTLNYGYTF. The V and J genes are TRBV2 and TRBJ1-2, with D possibly matching TRBD1 (5 bases). CDR3 size: 14 residues. The germline V gene encodes CDR1 SNHLY and CDR2 FYNNEI. V was shortened by 5 bases and J by 2 bases, with 12 bases between the two germline ends.

V and J are TRBV2 and TRBJ1-1; D is undetermined. This CDR3 is built from 13 residues. Looked up from germline, CDR1 is SNHLY and CDR2 is FYNNEI. V lost 6 bases and J 4 bases, leaving 12 bases between the germline ends. CDR3 DNA sequence: TGTGCCAGCAGACCCTCTGGACTCACTGAAGCTTTCTTT. Amino acids: CASRPSGLTEAFF.

The V call is TRBV30, the J call TRBJ1-3; D might be TRBD1 (5 bases). Trimming pared 6 bases from V and 4 bases from J, leaving 25 bases between. Looked up from germline, CDR1 is GTSNPN and CDR2 is SVGIG (reference sequence). There are 17 residues in the CDR3. The CDR3 sequence is CACTAGGSRFAGNTIYF. In nucleotides, the CDR3 is TGTGCCTGTACGGCGGGGGGTTCAAGGTTCGCAGGAAACACCATATATTTT.

On this clone: The same CDR3 arises from other DNA sequences in this sample as well. The rearrangement joins TRBV27 to TRBJ2-6; 7 nucleotides match TRBD1. The CDR3 runs 17 residues. Germline lookup yields CDR1 MNHEY and CDR2 SMNVEV (reference sequence). The V gene end was trimmed by 1 base and the J gene end by 5 bases; junction bases not matched to a gene: 8. CDR3 nucleotides: TGTGCCAGCAGTTTATTCACAGGGGCGATTAGGGCCAACGTCCTGACTTTC. Its translation: CASSLFTGAIRANVLTF.

The rearrangement joins TRBV18 to TRBJ2-7; 11 bases fit TRBD2. CDR1 is KGHSH, CDR2 LQKENI, per germline. This CDR3 has 15 residues. The V segment lost 3 bases and the J segment 2 bases; nucleotides outside the gene matches: 3. This CDR3 reads CASSPVAGGPYEQYF. The CDR3 DNA reads as TGTGCCAGCTCACCCGTAGCGGGAGGGCCCTACGAGCAGTACTTC.

V gene TRBV28 combines with J gene TRBJ1-2; 7 nucleotides line up with TRBD1. This CDR3 is built from 13 residues. Germline CDR1 reads MDHEN; CDR2 reads SYDVKM. The junction had 9 bases not matched to a gene; V was cut back by 2 bases and J by 12 bases. The CDR3 DNA is TGTGCCAGCAGTTTAATGCAGCAGGGGGGACACACCTTC. The encoded protein is CASSLMQQGGHTF.

V and J are TRBV5-1 and TRBJ2-7; D unclear. Trimming stripped 1 base from V and 2 bases from J, with 10 bases between. CDR3 length: 14 residues. CDR1 is SGHRS and CDR2 is YFSETQ in the germline V gene. The DNA for the CDR3 is TGCGCCAGCAGCTTGTCGTCGGCGGCCTACGAGCAGTACTTC. It codes for CASSLSSAAYEQYF.

The genes are TRBV6-5 and TRBJ1-6, with 7 bases that match TRBD1. V trimming: 6 bases; J trimming: 7 bases; junction bases outside the gene matches: 6. The CDR3 runs 14 residues. Per germline, CDR1 MNHEY and CDR2 SVGAGI. The DNA of the CDR3 is TGTGCCAGCAGCGACAGGGCAGTAAATTCACCCCTCCACTTT. Protein sequence: CASSDRAVNSPLHF.

This clone came up once. The chain uses TRBV7-6 and TRBJ2-1; D may be TRBD2 (8 bases). The CDR3 totals 17 residues. Germline V gives CDR1 SGHVS, CDR2 FNYEAQ. V dropped 4 bases and J dropped 6 bases, with 22 bases sitting between them. The CDR3 DNA reads TGTGCCAGCAGCTCCCGAGGGGGCGGGGGGCCTGTCAATGAGCAGTTCTTC. This encodes CASSSRGGGGPVNEQFF.

This clone appeared a few times. The chain is built from TRBV30 and TRBJ2-3; 9 nucleotides line up with TRBD2. CDR3 length: 14 amino acids. Germline loops: CDR1 GTSNPN, CDR2 SVGIG (reference sequence). J was trimmed by 0 bases and V by 3 bases; bases with no gene match: 1. CDR3 sequence: CAWRTSGSTDTQYF. CDR3 nucleotides: TGTGCCTGGAGGACTAGCGGAAGCACAGATACGCAGTATTTT.

The J gene is TRBJ2-5, the V gene TRBV13; 8 nucleotides match TRBD2. CDR1 and CDR2 (germline): PRHDT, FYEKMQ (reference sequence). This CDR3 has 14 residues. The J segment lost 1 base and the V segment lost 6 bases, leaving 4 bases of the junction unmatched. This CDR3 is CASRRGGAQETQYF. As DNA, the CDR3 is TGTGCCAGCAGACGGGGGGGAGCCCAAGAGACCCAGTACTTC.

This clone was detected only once. The V gene is TRBV7-9, the J gene TRBJ2-5; TRBD2 matches 7 bases. The DNA matches TRBJ2-7 better at its end, which makes the J call doubtful. The CDR3 spans 13 residues. From germline, CDR1 is SEHNR and CDR2 FQNEAQ (reference sequence). CDR3 bases: TGTGCCAGCGTGGGGGGGGGTCGGTACGAGCAGTACTTC. The encoded protein is CASVGGGRYEQYF.

The rearrangement joins TRBV20-1 to TRBJ2-1; 7 bases align to TRBD2. J lost 14 bases, V lost 4 bases, and 8 bases had no gene match. Germline CDR1 is DFQATT and CDR2 is SNEGSKA (reference sequence). CDR3 length: 11 residues. CDR3 DNA sequence: TGCAGTGCTAACGGCGGGAGAGGGAAGTTCTTC. Amino acids: CSANGGRGKFF.

This clone was detected a few times. This chain links TRBV4-2 with TRBJ2-2; 9 bases map to TRBD1. The CDR3 contains 17 residues. The J segment lost 3 bases and the V segment lost 2 bases, leaving 7 bases of the junction unmatched. Germline V gene sequence: CDR1 LGHNA, CDR2 YNFKEQ. CDR3 amino acids: CASSQSSGQGYTGELFF. CDR3 DNA sequence: TGTGCCAGCAGCCAATCCTCGGGACAGGGATACACCGGGGAGCTGTTTTTT.

The V call is TRBV19, the J call TRBJ1-5; 7 bases match TRBD1. V trimming: 3 bases; J trimming: 4 bases; junction bases outside the gene matches: 6. The length of the CDR3 is 15 residues. Germline V gene data show CDR1 as LNHDA and CDR2 as SQIVND (reference sequence). The CDR3 coding sequence is TGTGCCAGTAGTATCGAGGGGGCGCGTAATCAGCCCCAGCATTTT. It yields the protein CASSIEGARNQPQHF. Complete variable domain (other parts from reference TRBV19 and TRBJ1-5): DGGITQSPKYLFRKEGQNVTLSCEQNLNHDAMYWYRQDPGQGLRLIYYSQIVNDFQKGDIAEGYSVSREKKESFPLTVTSAQKNPTAFYLCASSIEGARNQPQHFGDGTRLSIL.

Turning to this clone: Other DNA variants within this sample encode the same CDR3. The chain uses TRBV28 and TRBJ1-5; D uncertain. Trimming shortened V by 2 bases and J by 0 bases, and 11 bases separated the two germline ends. The CDR3 loop spans 16 amino acids. Germline assignment: CDR1 MDHEN and CDR2 SYDVKM. Written as DNA, the CDR3 is TGTGCCAGCAGTTTAAGTTCGGGTTATAGCAATCAGCCCCAGCATTTT. Translating it yields CASSLSSGYSNQPQHF.